This T cell receptor (beta chain) was recorded in a study of blood T cells in healthy people across ages. Peripheral blood from each donor was collected in a volume of 8 to 10 milliliters. Each sample yielded at least 5 micrograms of PBMC total RNA. A second PCR of 7 to 11 cycles used a sample-barcoded 5' primer and a J-beta primer mix. A tag from a template-switch adaptor with 12 random nucleotides marked each cDNA molecule. No fewer than 2.5 million CDR3-containing paired-end reads came from each sample. TCRdb independently ran MiXCR on the 5' RACE reads; one entry per CDR3 protein. The table includes over 550,000 distinct CDR3 sequences, approximately 30% detected once. This clonotype was seen a handful of times. This CDR3 is built from 14 residues. Germline assignment: CDR1 LNHDA and CDR2 SQIVND (reference sequence). V was clipped by 1 base and J by 2 bases, with 8 bases between them.

The source material was blood. The V call is TRBV19, the J call TRBJ1-1, with a tentative D call TRBD1 (6 bases). This clonotype originated in a woman older than 75 in good health. CDR3 bases: TGTGCCAGTAGTATAGTCAGGGGCAACACTGAAGCTTTCTTT. It translates to CASSIVRGNTEAFF.